The next 24 T cell receptor beta chains were all read from a single sample in a study of blood T cells in healthy people across ages. The second PCR ran about 6 to 12 cycles with a sample-barcoded 5' primer and J-beta primers. TCRdb re-analysed the 5' RACE reads in MiXCR, keeping a single row per CDR3 protein. The sample has 800,000 to 950,000 distinct CDR3 sequences; 25% to 35% are singletons. These data were likewise used in another study, on T cells of mothers and their children.

Sequenced material: blood. These receptors were obtained from a woman aged 40 to 50 in good health.

This clonotype was counted between two and nine times. The V call is TRBV4-1, the J call TRBJ1-2; TRBD1 aligns across 9 bases. Germline trimming cut 4 bases from V and 2 bases from J; bases unmatched to any gene: 8. Germline loops: CDR1 MGHRA, CDR2 YSYEKL. The CDR3 covers 16 residues. The chain's CDR3 is CASSPGQGLPNYGYTF. CDR3 nucleotide sequence: TGCGCCAGCAGCCCCGGACAGGGGCTACCAAACTATGGCTACACCTTC.

The genes are TRBV5-1 and TRBJ2-7; 9 positions agree with TRBD2. V shed 0 bases and J 0 bases; nucleotides not matched to a gene: 4. Germline V lookup: CDR1 SGHRS, CDR2 YFSETQ. The CDR3 runs to 16 residues. CDR3 amino acids: CASSLERGGVSYEQYF. Here the CDR3 DNA reads TGCGCCAGCAGCTTGGAGCGCGGGGGGGTCTCCTACGAGCAGTACTTC.

V is TRBV3-1 and J is TRBJ2-4, with D possibly TRBD1 on 6 matching bases. Deletions cut 5 bases from V and 3 bases from J, with 14 bases between. This CDR3 is 15 amino acids long. Germline values: CDR1 LGHDT, CDR2 YNNKEL (reference sequence). This CDR3 is CASSETDSHKNIQYF. The CDR3 DNA sequence: TGTGCCAGCAGCGAGACGGACAGTCACAAAAACATTCAGTACTTC. Full variable domain (missing parts from reference TRBV3-1 and TRBJ2-4): DTAVSQTPKYLVTQMGNDKSIKCEQNLGHDTMYWYKQDSKKFLKIMFSYNNKELIINETVPNRFSPKSPDKAHLNLHINSLELGDSAVYFCASSETDSHKNIQYFGAGTRLSVL.

This clonotype has more than one count but fewer than ten. This chain uses TRBV12-3 or TRBV12-4 with TRBJ2-1, with 10 bases aligning to TRBD1. CDR3 length: 13 residues. Trimming removed 6 bases from V and 6 bases from J; junction bases left unmatched: 2. The CDR3 reads CASRWDRGNEQFF. The CDR3 coding sequence is TGTGCCAGCAGATGGGACAGGGGCAATGAGCAGTTCTTC.

This clonotype was seen ten or more times. The chain carries TRBV29-1 and TRBJ2-7, with D perhaps TRBD1 (6 bases). Between the trimmed V and J ends, which lost 3 bases and 6 bases, there was a span of 12 bases. This CDR3 spans 12 amino acids. Per the germline V gene, CDR1 is SQVTM and CDR2 is ANQGSEA. The CDR3 is CSVEVQGGEQYF. In nucleotides, the CDR3 is TGCAGCGTTGAGGTACAGGGTGGCGAGCAGTACTTC.

In this sample, this clonotype turned up a few times. J is TRBJ1-1 and V is TRBV10-3; the D gene is possibly TRBD1 (6 bases). CDR1 is ENHRY, CDR2 SYGVKD, per germline. CDR3 size: 15 residues. V gave up 0 bases and J gave up 3 bases, with 11 bases separating them. The CDR3 region is CAISESQGGHTEAFF. The CDR3 nucleotides read TGTGCCATCAGTGAGTCACAGGGAGGGCACACTGAAGCTTTCTTT.

The CDR3 bases are TGCGCCAGCAGCGTGGACCGGAACTACAATGAGCAGTTCTTC. It is translated as CASSVDRNYNEQFF. The V call is TRBV5-1, the J call TRBJ2-1; no clear D. The germline V and J ends were trimmed by 4 bases and 3 bases, with 11 bases remaining between them. From germline, CDR1 is SGHRS and CDR2 YFSETQ. CDR3 length: 14 residues.

About this clonotype: This could be a read error, since a much larger clone is one nucleotide away. This chain links TRBV7-2 with TRBJ2-5; D gene ambiguous. This CDR3 spans 12 amino acids. Germline-derived CDR1 and CDR2 are SGHTA and FQGNSA. Between the trimmed V and J ends, which lost 5 bases and 4 bases, there was a span of 8 bases. Here the CDR3 DNA reads TGTGCCAGCAGCGTACCTCGAGAGACCCAGTACTTC. It is translated as CASSVPRETQYF. Filled out from reference TRBV7-2 and TRBJ2-5, the complete variable domain reads GAGVSQSPSNKVTEKGKDVELRCDPISGHTALYWYRQSLGQGLEFLIYFQGNSAPDKSGLPSDRFSAERTGGSVSTLTIQRTQQEDSAVYLCASSVPRETQYFGPGTRLLVL.

The chain carries TRBV12-3 or TRBV12-4 and TRBJ2-1, with unresolved D. V was cut by 1 base and J by 10 bases, with 14 bases left in between. The length of the CDR3 is 14 residues. This chain's CDR3 is CASSLVGDVGEQFF. The CDR3 DNA follows: TGTGCCAGCAGTTTAGTAGGTGACGTTGGAGAGCAGTTCTTC.

This clonotype was counted only a few times. The chain links TRBV4-1 to TRBJ2-1; 9 bases are a match to TRBD1. The germline V gene encodes CDR1 MGHRA and CDR2 YSYEKL. This CDR3 comprises 14 residues. Losses at the gene ends were 0 bases for V and 7 bases for J; bases not matched to a gene: 1. CDR3 protein: CASSQEDRGNEQFF. In DNA, the CDR3 is TGCGCCAGCAGCCAAGAGGACAGGGGTAATGAGCAGTTCTTC.

The rearrangement uses TRBV6-6 and TRBJ1-2; a possible D gene is TRBD1 (5 bases). The CDR3 covers 17 residues. V shed 6 bases and J shed 4 bases, with 24 bases lying between them. In germline, CDR1 is MNHNY, CDR2 SVGAGI (reference sequence). CDR3: CASRRDPVGLGTYGYTF. In DNA, the CDR3 is TGTGCCAGCAGGAGGGACCCGGTAGGCCTGGGAACCTATGGCTACACCTTC.

This chain links TRBV6-2 or TRBV6-3 with TRBJ2-7; 13 bases align to TRBD2. Germline loops: CDR1 MNHEY, CDR2 SVGEGT. Trimming at V came to 2 bases and at J to 7 bases, leaving 8 bases not matched to a gene. The CDR3 has 16 residues. The CDR3 region is CASSYQLAGGPNEQYF. In DNA, the CDR3 is TGTGCCAGCAGTTACCAACTAGCGGGGGGGCCGAATGAGCAGTACTTC.

This clonotype was picked up many times. This chain links TRBV9 with TRBJ1-2, with 7 bases fitting TRBD1. The CDR3 is 14 amino acids. Germline lookup yields CDR1 SGDLS and CDR2 YYNGEE. Trimming took 3 bases from V and 4 from J; bases not matched to a gene: 6. CDR3 sequence (DNA): TGTGCCAGCAGCGCCTCGACAGGGATCTATGGCTACACCTTC. This translates into CASSASTGIYGYTF.

The chain combines TRBV7-9 with TRBJ2-3; the match to TRBD2 covers 8 bases. Trimming removed 4 bases from V and 0 bases from J; junction bases left unmatched: 6. CDR1 and CDR2 (germline): SEHNR, FQNEAQ (reference sequence). This CDR3 has 16 amino acids. The DNA for the CDR3 is TGTGCCAGCAGCTCGGGAGGGGGTGCTAGCACAGATACGCAGTATTTT. Its translation is CASSSGGGASTDTQYF.

The chain employs TRBV4-1 and TRBJ2-3, with D hard to call. CDR3 length: 17 residues. Germline loops: CDR1 MGHRA, CDR2 YSYEKL. Trimming cost V 3 bases and J 7 bases, with 23 bases left between them. The CDR3 nucleotides are TGCGCCAGCAGCCAGTCCGCAGGTCCGAGGAGTCTGTATACGCAGTATTTT. It specifies CASSQSAGPRSLYTQYF.

V is TRBV6-5 and J is TRBJ2-2, with TRBD2 identical over 9 bases. This CDR3 is built from 19 residues. Germline V gene lookup returns CDR1 MNHEY and CDR2 SVGAGI. The J segment lost 5 bases and the V segment lost 0 bases, leaving 13 bases of the junction unmatched. The CDR3 protein is CASSYSAWERGEGTGELFF. The CDR3 DNA reads as TGTGCCAGCAGTTACTCGGCGTGGGAGCGGGGGGAGGGAACCGGGGAGCTGTTTTTT.

About this clonotype itself: With a much larger clone just one base away, this may be a read error. The V and J genes are TRBV29-1 and TRBJ2-3; TRBD1 agrees at 9 bases. Per germline, CDR1 SQVTM and CDR2 ANQGSEA. CDR3 length equals 14 residues. This CDR3 is CGVATGGATDTQYF. The CDR3 region has the DNA TGCGGCGTTGCAACAGGGGGCGCAACAGATACGCAGTATTTT.

There are many counts of this clonotype. The rearrangement joins TRBV3-1 to TRBJ2-1, with 12 bases that match TRBD2. CDR3 length: 15 amino acids. Germline V lookup: CDR1 LGHDT, CDR2 YNNKEL (reference sequence). V trimming: 4 bases; J trimming: 6 bases; junction bases outside the gene matches: 4. The CDR3 region is CASSRTSGGFNEQFF. The CDR3 DNA follows: TGTGCCAGCAGCCGTACTAGCGGGGGGTTCAATGAGCAGTTCTTC.

The chain has TRBV5-1 and TRBJ2-4; D tentatively reads TRBD1 or TRBD2 (6 bases each). The J call may not be correct, given that the DNA end is closer to TRBJ2-7. The CDR3 is made up of 14 amino acids. CDR1 SGHRS and CDR2 YFSETQ come from the germline V gene. The CDR3 DNA is TGCGCCAGCAGCTTGAGGGGGGAGAACTACGAGCAGTACTTC. Amino acid sequence: CASSLRGENYEQYF.

V and J are TRBV5-1 and TRBJ1-2; D unresolved. The length of the CDR3 is 14 residues. V was pared by 4 bases and J by 4 bases, with 14 bases between. Germline-derived CDR1 and CDR2 are SGHRS and YFSETQ. CDR3 amino acids: CASSPLDGSYGYTF. CDR3 DNA: TGCGCCAGCAGCCCCCTGGATGGGTCCTATGGCTACACCTTC. Complete variable domain (other parts from reference TRBV5-1 and TRBJ1-2): KAGVTQTPRYLIKTRGQQVTLSCSPISGHRSVSWYQQTPGQGLQFLFEYFSETQRNKGNFPGRFSGRQFSNSRSEMNVSTLELGDSALYLCASSPLDGSYGYTFGSGTRLTVV.

The V gene is TRBV7-2, the J gene TRBJ2-7, with 8 bases aligning to TRBD1. CDR3 length: 15 residues. CDR1 is SGHTA and CDR2 is FQGNSA in the germline V gene. V lost 4 bases, J lost 0 bases, and 5 bases stayed unmatched. The CDR3 loop reads CASSYRDRPSYEQYF. CDR3 in DNA: TGTGCCAGCAGCTACCGGGACAGGCCCTCCTACGAGCAGTACTTC.

The chain has TRBV5-6 and TRBJ2-5, with D possibly matching TRBD2 (6 bases). The DNA end is more similar to TRBJ2-1, so the J call may be wrong. CDR3 length: 15 residues. Germline CDR1 reads SGHDT; CDR2 reads YYEEEE. CDR3 loop: CASSLAQGGQETQFF. The CDR3 region has the DNA TGTGCCAGCAGCTTGGCCCAGGGAGGCCAAGAGACCCAGTTCTTC.

This clonotype was counted between two and nine times. The chain employs TRBV2 and TRBJ2-2, with D possibly TRBD1 on 5 matching bases. The CDR3 runs 14 residues. V was shortened by 2 bases and J by 1 base, with 5 bases between the two germline ends. Germline V gene lookup returns CDR1 SNHLY and CDR2 FYNNEI. This CDR3 is CASSERGNTGELFF. The CDR3 DNA sequence: TGTGCCAGCAGTGAAAGGGGGAACACCGGGGAGCTGTTTTTT.

This chain connects TRBV19 to TRBJ2-7; D call uncertain. CDR3 length: 12 residues. V lost 4 bases and J 3 bases, leaving 7 bases between the germline ends. Germline V gene lookup returns CDR1 LNHDA and CDR2 SQIVND (reference sequence). CDR3 in amino acids: CASSTQDYEQYF. For the CDR3, the DNA is TGTGCCAGTAGTACCCAGGACTACGAGCAGTACTTC.